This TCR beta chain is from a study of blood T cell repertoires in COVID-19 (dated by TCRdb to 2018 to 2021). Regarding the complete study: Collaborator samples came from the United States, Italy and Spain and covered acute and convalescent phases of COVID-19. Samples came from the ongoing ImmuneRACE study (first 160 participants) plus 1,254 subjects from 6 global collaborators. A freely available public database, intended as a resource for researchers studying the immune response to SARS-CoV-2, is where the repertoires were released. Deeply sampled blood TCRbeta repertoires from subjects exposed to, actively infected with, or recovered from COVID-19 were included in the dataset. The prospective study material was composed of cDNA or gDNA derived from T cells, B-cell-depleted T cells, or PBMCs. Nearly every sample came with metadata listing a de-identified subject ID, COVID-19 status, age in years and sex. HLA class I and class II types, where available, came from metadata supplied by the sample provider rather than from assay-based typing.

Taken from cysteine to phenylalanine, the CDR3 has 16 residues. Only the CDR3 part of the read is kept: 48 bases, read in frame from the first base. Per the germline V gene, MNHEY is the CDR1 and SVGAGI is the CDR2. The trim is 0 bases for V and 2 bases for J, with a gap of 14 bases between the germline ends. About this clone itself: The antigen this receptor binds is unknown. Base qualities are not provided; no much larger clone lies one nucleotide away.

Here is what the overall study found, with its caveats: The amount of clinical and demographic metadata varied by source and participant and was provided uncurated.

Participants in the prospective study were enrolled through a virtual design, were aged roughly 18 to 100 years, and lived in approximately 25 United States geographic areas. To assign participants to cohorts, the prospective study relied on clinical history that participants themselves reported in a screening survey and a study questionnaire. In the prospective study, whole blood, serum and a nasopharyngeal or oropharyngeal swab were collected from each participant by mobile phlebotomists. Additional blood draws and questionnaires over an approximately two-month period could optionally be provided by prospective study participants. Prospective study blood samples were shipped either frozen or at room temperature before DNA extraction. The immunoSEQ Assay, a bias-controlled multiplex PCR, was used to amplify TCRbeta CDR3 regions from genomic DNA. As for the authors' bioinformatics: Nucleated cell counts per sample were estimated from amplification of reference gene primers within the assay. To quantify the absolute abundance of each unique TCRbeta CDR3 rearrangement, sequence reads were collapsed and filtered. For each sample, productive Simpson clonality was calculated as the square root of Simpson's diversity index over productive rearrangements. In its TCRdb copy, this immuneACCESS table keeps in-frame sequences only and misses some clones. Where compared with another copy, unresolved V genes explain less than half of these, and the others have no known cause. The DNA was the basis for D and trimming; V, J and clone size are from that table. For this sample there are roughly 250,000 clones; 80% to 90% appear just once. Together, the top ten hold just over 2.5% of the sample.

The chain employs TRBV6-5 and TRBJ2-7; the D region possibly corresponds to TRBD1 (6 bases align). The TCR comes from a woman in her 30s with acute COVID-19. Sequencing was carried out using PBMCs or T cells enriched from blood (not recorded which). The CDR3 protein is CASSYSIGQTAYEQYF. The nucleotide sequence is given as TGTGCCAGCAGTTACTCGATTGGACAGACCGCCTACGAGCAGTACTTC.